What follows is one T cell receptor beta chain and its context. Its matching antigen is unknown. These data originate in a study of Ad26.COV2.S vaccination and SARS-CoV-2 variants. Overall study findings and caveats: With respect to non-spike TCR breadth, vaccine and placebo recipients were similar.

Profiling relied on immunoSEQ multiplex PCR, and the TCRdb table lists in-frame clones only, not all of them. The table lists about 350,000 clones, 75% to 90% of them singletons, with about 10% in the top ten. Regarding treatment: approximately 18 received Ad26.COV2.S at low or high dose, single or two shots; about 5 received placebo; per-sample allocation not given. Sampling was done on day 63 after the first vaccine or placebo injection. The ends were cut back, 0 bases at V and 3 bases at J, with 18 bases in the middle. Germline V gene sequence: CDR1 MNHEY, CDR2 SVGEGT. The CDR3 totals 17 residues.

The sample was peripheral blood, taken in a trial of Ad26.COV2.S vaccine versus placebo. This clonotype originated in a person between 18 and 60 years old who received the Ad26.COV2.S COVID-19 vaccine or a placebo. The chain is built from TRBV6-2 or TRBV6-3 and TRBJ2-7; TRBD1 might be the D (5 bases). The CDR3 spells CASSYSRWGGANYEQYF. DNA for the CDR3: TGTGCCAGCAGTTACTCGAGATGGGGCGGAGCCAACTACGAGCAGTACTTC.